This T cell receptor beta chain was recorded in a study of T cells after posttransplantation cyclophosphamide. Study-level findings and limits: Skin or GI-infiltrating T cells shared few TRB sequences with blood. Later post-transplant blood repertoires were often dominated by donor CD8+ memory clones. TRB clonality was highly associated with recipient CMV seropositivity and reactivation.

Busulfan-fludarabine conditioning, marrow transplant, and cyclophosphamide on days +3 and +4 were administered. Notes on this clone: What it binds is unknown.

Sequencing used immunoSEQ multiplex PCR; TCRdb keeps in-frame clones, though not all of them. This sample yields roughly 19,000 clones, of which about nine tenths are seen a single time; about 7% belongs to the top ten. The J segment lost 6 bases and the V segment lost 5 bases, leaving 10 bases of the junction unmatched. Germline-derived CDR1 and CDR2 are ENHRY and SYGVKD. The CDR3 extends over 14 amino acids. This sample comprised PBMCs, obtained after allogeneic stem cell transplant with posttransplant cyclophosphamide. This TCR came from a female patient in her 40s who received an allogeneic stem cell transplant from a related donor, was CMV-positive, and had no GVHD. Some T cells may be transferred from the graft donor. The chain links TRBV10-3 to TRBJ2-7; 7 bases align to TRBD1. The CDR3 loop is CAISLTGLVGEQYF. CDR3 nucleotide sequence: TGTGCCATCAGTCTGACAGGGTTAGTCGGCGAGCAGTACTTC.